This TCR beta chain derives from a study of cytotoxic CD8 clonotypes in ibrutinib-treated CLL. Sequencing was performed with immunoSEQ multiplex PCR; in TCRdb, only in-frame clones are kept and a portion is missing. Of about 300,000 clones listed, 65% to 85% are singletons. The CDR3 is made up of 16 amino acids. The V and J genes are TRBV21-1 and TRBJ2-7; the DNA was not compared with TRBD2, the D call given in the table. TRBV21-1 is a listed pseudogene. This sample comprised PBMCs, obtained at disease progression, from a patient treated with ibrutinib. The sequence was obtained from a human donor with chronic lymphocytic leukemia. In nucleotides, the CDR3 is TGTGCCAGCAGCAAAGTTGGGCGGGAGGGCCGTTACGAGCAGTACTTC. It translates to CASSKVGREGRYEQYF.